These T cell receptor beta chains were read from a single sample in a study of T cell responses to AZD1222 COVID-19 vaccine. TCRdb keeps only in-frame clones here, not all; method: immunoSEQ multiplex PCR. The profile covers about 97,000 clones, with roughly 90% appearing a single time and over 2.5% taken by the ten largest. The source was peripheral blood, collected on day 0 of AZD1222 vaccination. The receptors shown here come from an adult in good health. Both conserved end residues are part of each CDR3. The D gene is left open where the match is weak. Rows give clone size only sometimes, using once, few, many, or a class for an expanded clone.

v_call,d_call,clone_size,j_call,cdr3_aa,cdr3_nt
TRBV6-5,TRBD1,NA,TRBJ1-2,CASSRTGPENGYTF,TGTGCCAGCAGTAGGACAGGGCCAGAGAATGGCTACACCTTC
TRBV19,TRBD1,NA,TRBJ2-7,CASSITGTGGFYEQYF,TGTGCCAGTAGTATAACCGGGACAGGGGGCTTCTACGAGCAGTACTTC
TRBV10-3,NA,few,TRBJ1-5,CAISGGIEQPQHF,TGTGCCATCAGTGGGGGGATTGAACAGCCCCAGCATTTT
TRBV27,NA,once,TRBJ1-2,CASSFLGSNGYTF,TGTGCCAGCAGTTTTCTGGGGAGCAATGGCTACACCTTC
TRBV4-3,TRBD1,NA,TRBJ1-2,CASSQGTGTDYGYTF,TGCGCCAGCAGCCAAGGGACCGGGACAGATTATGGCTACACCTTC
TRBV10-3,NA,NA,TRBJ2-7,CASWDVSSYEQYF,TGTGCCTCCTGGGACGTTAGCTCCTACGAGCAGTACTTC
TRBV28,TRBD1,few,TRBJ2-2,CASSFEGQGRTGELFF,TGTGCCAGCAGTTTCGAGGGACAGGGCCGCACCGGGGAGCTGTTTTTT
TRBV27,NA,NA,TRBJ1-6,CASSLQGPSPLHF,TGTGCCAGCAGTTTACAGGGTCCTTCACCCCTCCACTTT
TRBV7-9,NA,NA,TRBJ1-5,CASSSGGLNQPQHF,TGTGCCAGCAGCTCCGGTGGTCTCAATCAGCCCCAGCATTTT
TRBV5-4,TRBD2,NA,TRBJ2-3,CASSFPGLAGRSTDTQYF,TGTGCCAGCAGCTTCCCGGGACTAGCGGGGCGGTCCACAGATACGCAGTATTTT
TRBV15,NA,NA,TRBJ1-3,CATSPAGELGNTIYF,TGTGCCACCAGCCCCGCGGGTGAACTCGGAAACACCATATATTTT
TRBV18,TRBD1,NA,TRBJ1-1,CASSPAGTGHTEAFF,TGTGCCAGCTCACCCGCCGGGACAGGGCACACTGAAGCTTTCTTT
TRBV5-1,NA,NA,TRBJ1-1,CASSFRSMNTEAFF,TGCGCCAGCAGCTTTCGGAGCATGAACACTGAAGCTTTCTTT
TRBV30,NA,NA,TRBJ1-3,CAWSVLRFPNTIYF,TGTGCCTGGAGTGTACTGAGGTTTCCCAACACCATATATTTT
TRBV5-1,TRBD2,once,TRBJ2-1,CASSAGEYNEQFF,TGCGCCAGCAGTGCGGGGGAATACAATGAGCAGTTCTTC
TRBV25-1,TRBD1,NA,TRBJ2-3,CASSGDRGSTDTQYF,TGTGCCAGCAGTGGGGACAGGGGAAGTACAGATACGCAGTATTTT
TRBV7-2,NA,NA,TRBJ2-6,CASKSKGVASGANVLTF,TGTGCCAGCAAGAGTAAGGGGGTTGCCTCTGGGGCCAACGTCCTGACTTTC
TRBV7-9,TRBD2,once,TRBJ2-7,CASSLVTGGYEQYF,TGTGCCAGCAGCTTAGTAACGGGGGGCTACGAGCAGTACTTC
TRBV5-5,TRBD2,NA,TRBJ2-1,CASSWTPLAGGYNEQFF,TGTGCCAGCAGCTGGACCCCTCTAGCGGGGGGATACAATGAGCAGTTCTTC
TRBV11-2,TRBD2,NA,TRBJ2-5,CASSFLLAGGQETQYF,TGTGCCAGCAGCTTTTTACTAGCGGGGGGCCAAGAGACCCAGTACTTC
TRBV4-1,NA,NA,TRBJ2-7,CASSQDDPPYYEQYF,TGCGCCAGCAGCCAAGATGACCCCCCCTACTACGAGCAGTACTTC
TRBV9,TRBD2,NA,TRBJ2-5,CASSPPGTSGAETQYF,TGTGCCAGCAGCCCCCCCGGGACTAGCGGGGCCGAGACCCAGTACTTC
TRBV20-1,NA,once,TRBJ2-1,CSASGYNEQFF,TGCAGTGCTAGTGGGTACAATGAGCAGTTCTTC
TRBV4-1,TRBD1,NA,TRBJ1-2,CASSQSGTGYGYTF,TGCGCCAGCAGCCAGTCCGGGACAGGGTATGGCTACACCTTC
TRBV14,NA,NA,TRBJ1-2,CASSSDLLSYGYTF,TGTGCCAGCAGCTCGGACCTTCTATCCTATGGCTACACCTTC
TRBV10-1,TRBD1,NA,TRBJ2-7,CASSESTGRDEQYF,TGCGCCAGCAGTGAGTCGACAGGGCGGGACGAGCAGTACTTC
TRBV20-1,NA,NA,TRBJ2-1,CSATSYNEQFF,TGCAGTGCTACCTCCTACAATGAGCAGTTCTTC
TRBV27,NA,NA,TRBJ1-6,CASSLVPPGGVGYNSPLHF,TGTGCCAGCAGCCTTGTTCCCCCCGGGGGGGTAGGATATAATTCACCCCTCCACTTT
TRBV11-3,TRBD1,NA,TRBJ1-6,CASSLRKGQYNSPLHF,TGTGCCAGCAGCTTGAGAAAGGGACAGTATAATTCACCCCTCCACTTT
TRBV9,NA,NA,TRBJ1-6,CASSTSFWDSPLHF,TGTGCCAGCAGCACGAGCTTCTGGGATTCACCCCTCCACTTT
TRBV12-5,TRBD1,NA,TRBJ2-7,CASNQGVGEQYF,TGTGCTTCTAATCAGGGGGTAGGCGAGCAGTACTTC
TRBV6-5,NA,NA,TRBJ2-1,CASSYWGFDEQFF,TGTGCCAGCAGTTACTGGGGGTTCGATGAGCAGTTCTTC
TRBV6-2/TRBV6-3,TRBD2,NA,TRBJ2-5,CASSYRGLAGFQETQYF,TGTGCCAGCAGTTACCGAGGACTAGCGGGGTTCCAAGAGACCCAGTACTTC
TRBV6-5,NA,NA,TRBJ1-5,CASSFLLGQPQHF,TGTGCCAGCAGTTTTCTTCTGGGTCAGCCCCAGCATTTT
TRBV5-1,NA,NA,TRBJ1-2,CASSLARAGEKDGYTF,TGCGCCAGCAGCTTGGCACGGGCAGGGGAGAAGGATGGCTACACCTTC
TRBV19,TRBD1,NA,TRBJ1-1,CASSPGQGVNTEAFF,TGTGCCAGTAGTCCTGGACAGGGTGTGAACACTGAAGCTTTCTTT
TRBV12-5,TRBD2,NA,TRBJ2-3,CASGLSQLAGGLTDTQYF,TGTGCTAGTGGTTTGTCCCAACTAGCGGGGGGGCTCACAGATACGCAGTATTTT
TRBV6-5,TRBD2,NA,TRBJ2-3,CASSYGTGGGPDTQYF,TGTGCCAGCAGTTACGGAACGGGGGGGGGCCCAGATACGCAGTATTTT
TRBV18,TRBD1,NA,TRBJ2-7,CASSLSGQGREQYF,TGTGCCAGCTCACTATCGGGACAGGGGAGGGAGCAGTACTTC
TRBV2,NA,NA,TRBJ2-1,CASNRQASALYNEQFF,TGTGCCAGCAATCGACAGGCATCGGCGCTATACAATGAGCAGTTCTTC
TRBV11-2,NA,NA,TRBJ2-7,CASSLAPEPGIYEQYF,TGTGCCAGCAGCTTAGCCCCCGAACCAGGAATTTACGAGCAGTACTTC
TRBV6-2/TRBV6-3,NA,NA,TRBJ1-5,CASSPSRTDNQPQHF,TGTGCCAGCAGCCCCAGCCGGACAGATAATCAGCCCCAGCATTTT
TRBV12-1,NA,NA,TRBJ1-1,CASSFARITGVGRAFF,TGTGCCAGCAGCTTTGCTCGGATAACGGGGGTGGGGAGAGCTTTCTTT
TRBV6-1,NA,NA,TRBJ2-2,CASSEPARTGELFF,TGTGCCAGCAGTGAACCGGCCCGCACCGGGGAGCTGTTTTTT
TRBV7-2,TRBD1,few,TRBJ1-4,CASSLRGQYNEKLFF,TGTGCCAGCAGCTTAAGGGGGCAGTACAATGAAAAACTGTTTTTT
TRBV7-8,NA,NA,TRBJ1-2,CASSLRSYGYTF,TGTGCCAGCAGCTTGAGGTCCTATGGCTACACCTTC
TRBV5-1,NA,NA,TRBJ1-3,CASSLGLLEGGNTIYF,TGCGCCAGCAGCTTGGGGCTCCTCGAGGGTGGAAACACCATATATTTT
TRBV7-9,NA,NA,TRBJ2-7,CASSPTGNIVYEQYF,TGTGCCAGCAGCCCAACAGGGAATATTGTCTACGAGCAGTACTTC
TRBV7-6,TRBD1,NA,TRBJ2-3,CASSSTGGAAQYF,TGTGCCAGCAGCTCCACAGGGGGAGCGGCGCAGTATTTT
TRBV27,TRBD2,NA,TRBJ2-7,CASSPLIAGGPGEQYF,TGTGCCAGCAGCCCCCTTATAGCGGGGGGGCCCGGCGAGCAGTACTTC
TRBV18,TRBD1,NA,TRBJ1-6,CASSLTGENSPLHF,TGTGCCAGCTCTCTTACAGGGGAGAATTCACCCCTCCACTTT
TRBV11-3,TRBD2,NA,TRBJ2-1,CASSTSGGHNEQFF,TGTGCCAGCAGTACATCGGGGGGACACAATGAGCAGTTCTTC
TRBV28,TRBD1,NA,TRBJ1-6,CASSYQTGRFDSPLHF,TGTGCCAGCAGTTACCAGACAGGGAGGTTCGATTCACCCCTCCACTTT
TRBV9,TRBD1,NA,TRBJ2-4,CASSVGGQGNIQYF,TGTGCCAGCAGCGTAGGGGGACAGGGGAACATTCAGTACTTC
TRBV5-1,TRBD1,NA,TRBJ1-4,CASSFDRVTEKLFF,TGCGCCAGCAGCTTCGACAGGGTAACGGAAAAACTGTTTTTT
TRBV3-1/TRBV3-2,NA,NA,TRBJ1-6,CASSQDQGPDSPLHF,TGTGCCAGCAGCCAAGATCAGGGGCCGGATTCACCCCTCCACTTT
TRBV30,NA,NA,TRBJ2-6,CARGSSGANVLTF,TGTGCCCGGGGGTCCTCTGGGGCCAACGTCCTGACTTTC
TRBV3-1/TRBV3-2,TRBD1,NA,TRBJ1-2,CASSQAGTAGYTF,TGTGCCAGCAGCCAGGCCGGGACAGCCGGCTACACCTTC
TRBV4-1,TRBD1,few,TRBJ1-2,CASSRVRQGYGYTF,TGCGCCAGCAGCCGAGTCAGACAGGGCTATGGCTACACCTTC